One and the same sample provided the 22 T cell receptor beta chains below, sequenced in a study of T-cell reconstitution after alpha-beta-depleted transplantation in children. Researchers prepared the TCRbeta library using unique molecular identifiers, the study reports. TCRdb re-called the PCR reads with MiXCR, one entry per CDR3 protein. Of hundreds of thousands of distinct CDR3 sequences in the sample, around a third were seen once. Sequencing used PBMCs from the stem cell graft donor, obtained from the stem cell graft. These receptors were taken from a human donor who donated a stem cell graft to a child with aplastic anemia.

The rearrangement links TRBV18 to TRBJ1-2, with D unclear. The CDR3 totals 14 residues. Trimming pared 2 bases from V and 8 bases from J, leaving 15 bases between. The germline CDR1 and CDR2 sequences are KGHSH and LQKENI. CDR3 sequence: CASSPESAGEGYTF. For the CDR3, the DNA is TGTGCCAGCTCACCAGAGTCGGCGGGAGAAGGCTACACCTTC.

This clonotype was seen more than once but under ten times. The chain carries TRBV18 and TRBJ2-5; TRBD1 matches 7 bases. Looked up from germline, CDR1 is KGHSH and CDR2 is LQKENI. There are 14 residues in the CDR3. V shed 4 bases and J 3 bases; nucleotides not matched to a gene: 5. The CDR3 DNA reads as TGTGCCAGCTCACGGTTGGGGACAGAAGAGACCCAGTACTTC. Its protein is CASSRLGTEETQYF. The variable domain in full, completed from reference TRBV18 and TRBJ2-5, reads NAGVMQNPRHLVRRRGQEARLRCSPMKGHSHVYWYRQLPEEGLKFMVYLQKENIIDESGMPKERFSAEFPKEGPSILRIQQVVRGDSAAYFCASSRLGTEETQYFGPGTRLLVL.

The rearrangement links TRBV7-2 to TRBJ1-5; D is perhaps TRBD1 (6 bases). Germline CDR1 reads SGHTA; CDR2 reads FQGNSA. Trimming took 2 bases from V and 4 from J, leaving 12 bases between them. CDR3 length: 15 amino acids. In nucleotides, the CDR3 is TGTGCCAGCAGCTTAACAGGGCTTTTAAATCAGCCCCAGCATTTT. It is translated as CASSLTGLLNQPQHF.

This clonotype appeared a few times. The chain links TRBV6-6 to TRBJ1-1; no firm D call. Looked up from germline, CDR1 is MNHNY and CDR2 is SVGAGI (reference sequence). The CDR3 is made up of 13 amino acids. Trimming removed 6 bases at V and 11 bases at J, with 19 bases between. CDR3 coding DNA: TGTGCCAGCAGAGCCCGGGCGACTGAGGGCGCTTTCTTT. Its protein is CASRARATEGAFF.

This clonotype showed up just a few times. The V call is TRBV7-8, the J call TRBJ2-7, with 9 bases lining up with TRBD1. The V gene end was trimmed by 1 base and the J gene end by 5 bases; junction bases not matched to a gene: 9. There are 16 residues in the CDR3. CDR1 and CDR2 (germline): SGHVS, FQNEAQ. In DNA form, the CDR3 reads TGTGCCAGCAGCTTAGTTTGGGGGACAGGGTCCCACGAGCAGTACTTC. It encodes CASSLVWGTGSHEQYF.

With regard to this clonotype: At one end the junction does not follow the germline gene, possibly because of a read error. The CDR3 sequence is CDSSQTGGSGYTF. Here the CDR3 DNA reads TGTGACAGCAGTCAGACAGGGGGTAGTGGCTACACCTTC. The chain carries TRBV28 and TRBJ1-2, with TRBD1 matching over 9 bases. CDR1 and CDR2 (germline): MDHEN, SYDVKM. The CDR3 runs 13 residues.

The chain uses TRBV7-9 and TRBJ2-2; D is ambiguous. CDR1 and CDR2 from the germline V gene are SEHNR and FQNEAQ (reference sequence). The CDR3 is 17 residues long. The ends were cut back, 2 bases at V and 2 bases at J, with 15 bases in the middle. The CDR3 sequence is CASSLQAALINTGELFF. The CDR3 DNA follows: TGTGCCAGCAGCTTACAGGCCGCCCTAATTAACACCGGGGAGCTGTTTTTT.

The chain links TRBV9 to TRBJ2-1; 14 nucleotides match TRBD2. This CDR3 region has 17 residues. Germline V gene lookup returns CDR1 SGDLS and CDR2 YYNGEE. V shed 4 bases, J shed 5 bases, and the junction held 8 bases outside the gene matches. The CDR3 loop is CASSQIRLAGGDNEQFF. The CDR3 nucleotides are TGTGCCAGCAGCCAGATTCGACTAGCGGGAGGGGACAATGAGCAGTTCTTC.

As regards this clonotype: The germline gene is not matched at one end of the junction; a read error may be the cause. The chain carries TRBV19 and TRBJ1-2; TRBD1 agrees at 7 bases. The CDR3 consists of 12 residues. Germline V lookup: CDR1 LNHDA, CDR2 SQIVND (reference sequence). This chain's CDR3 is CASRGQANKISF. The CDR3 DNA sequence: TGTGCCAGTAGAGGACAGGCTAACAAGATCTCCTTC.

The chain uses TRBV6-2 or TRBV6-3 and TRBJ2-7; weak D call: TRBD2 (6 bases). The CDR3 contains 12 residues. V was cut by 8 bases and J by 3 bases, with 11 bases left in between. CDR1 and CDR2 from the germline V gene are MNHEY and SVGEGT. The CDR3: CASRDSIYEQYV. The DNA of the CDR3 is TGTGCCAGCCGGGACTCAATCTACGAGCAGTACGTC.

This rearrangement joins TRBV11-3 to TRBJ2-1; TRBD1 might be the D (8 bases). This CDR3 region has 12 residues. V was cut by 3 bases and J by 15 bases, with 15 bases left in between. CDR1 and CDR2 (germline): SGHNT, YENEEA. The CDR3 nucleotides are TGTGCCAGCAGCTTGGGGACTACAGGGGGGTTCTTC. It yields the protein CASSLGTTGGFF.

J is TRBJ2-1 and V is TRBV12-3 or TRBV12-4; no firm D call. Trimming shortened V by 4 bases and J by 6 bases, and 7 bases separated the two germline ends. The CDR3 sequence is 12 residues long. The CDR3 nucleotides are TGTGCCAGCAGTTCCCGGTTCAATGAGCAGTTCTTC. As protein: CASSSRFNEQFF.

This clonotype was seen more than once but under ten times. The rearrangement joins TRBV5-6 to TRBJ2-1; tentative D call: TRBD2 (5 bases). CDR3 size: 13 residues. From germline, CDR1 is SGHDT and CDR2 YYEEEE. The ends were cut back, 6 bases at V and 8 bases at J, with 15 bases in the middle. CDR3 nucleotides: TGTGCCAGCACCGAGGGTGGGGTTTATGAGCAGTTCTTC. Protein product: CASTEGGVYEQFF.

V is TRBV7-9 and J is TRBJ2-3; TRBD2 agrees at 12 bases. Germline V gene lookup returns CDR1 SEHNR and CDR2 FQNEAQ (reference sequence). Losses at the gene ends were 7 bases for V and 8 bases for J; bases not matched to a gene: 13. This CDR3 region has 16 residues. This CDR3 is CASTRMTSGRSGTQYF. Here the CDR3 DNA reads TGTGCCAGCACCCGGATGACTAGCGGGAGATCGGGTACGCAGTATTTT.

This clonotype was observed at least ten times. In DNA, the CDR3 is TGTGCCAGCAGCTTAGGGGGGAGTCTCGTCAATGAGCAGTTCTTC. This encodes CASSLGGSLVNEQFF. The rearrangement joins TRBV7-2 to TRBJ2-1; D may correspond to TRBD1 or TRBD2 (5 bases each). This CDR3 region has 15 residues. Trimming cost V 1 base and J 6 bases, with 13 bases left between them. The germline V gene has CDR1 SGHTA and CDR2 FQGNSA.

This chain uses TRBV28 with TRBJ2-5; TRBD2 aligns across 7 bases. Germline V lookup: CDR1 MDHEN, CDR2 SYDVKM. The CDR3 loop spans 17 amino acids. V lost 1 base to trimming and J lost 5 bases; unmatched junction nucleotides: 13. CDR3 in DNA: TGTGCCAGCAGTTTATCGAGGGGACCGCGGGGGAGTGAGACCCAGTACTTC. Protein sequence: CASSLSRGPRGSETQYF.

CDR3 amino acids: CASSYLTENQPQHF. The DNA for the CDR3 is TGTGCCAGCAGTTACTTAACAGAGAATCAGCCCCAGCATTTT. The rearrangement links TRBV6-2 or TRBV6-3 to TRBJ1-5; the D is unclear. This CDR3 spans 14 amino acids. Between the trimmed V and J ends, which lost 1 base and 4 bases, there was a span of 8 bases. The germline CDR1 and CDR2 sequences are MNHEY and SVGEGT.

V is TRBV4-1 and J is TRBJ2-3, with TRBD1 matching 9 bases. This CDR3 has 15 residues. Germline CDR1 and CDR2: MGHRA and YSYEKL. V shed 3 bases, J shed 2 bases, and the junction held 3 bases outside the gene matches. The chain's CDR3 is CASSHWTGDTDTQYF. The CDR3 bases are TGCGCCAGCAGCCACTGGACAGGGGACACAGATACGCAGTATTTT.

The genes are TRBV20-1 and TRBJ2-1; TRBD2 matches 10 bases. This CDR3 comprises 16 residues. Unmatched junction bases numbered 5, after V lost 0 bases and J lost 3 bases. Germline V gives CDR1 DFQATT, CDR2 SNEGSKA (reference sequence). DNA of the CDR3: TGCAGTGCTAGAGATTTTCGGACTAGCGGCTACAATGAGCAGTTCTTC. Amino acid sequence: CSARDFRTSGYNEQFF.

The genes are TRBV12-3 or TRBV12-4 and TRBJ1-2; a possible D gene is TRBD1 (5 bases). The length of the CDR3 is 14 residues. V lost 6 bases and J lost 8, with 19 bases in between. This CDR3 is CASSLGLSERGYTF. As DNA, the CDR3 is TGTGCCAGCAGCCTGGGACTGTCAGAAAGGGGCTACACCTTC.

This clonotype was seen a few times. This chain uses TRBV20-1 with TRBJ2-1; 12 bases are a match to TRBD2. Germline V gene sequence: CDR1 DFQATT, CDR2 SNEGSKA (reference sequence). The CDR3 length is 13 residues. J lost 10 bases, V lost 6 bases, and 7 bases had no gene match. This CDR3 reads CSARGLAGMEQFF. The CDR3 nucleotides are TGCAGTGCACGAGGACTAGCGGGGATGGAGCAGTTCTTC.

The chain links TRBV20-1 to TRBJ1-2; no definite D call. This CDR3 is built from 13 residues. Germline V lookup: CDR1 DFQATT, CDR2 SNEGSKA (reference sequence). Trimming removed 3 bases from V and 8 bases from J, with 16 bases in between. CDR3 loop: CSASLPGVNGYTF. The CDR3 coding sequence is TGCAGTGCTAGCCTCCCCGGGGTTAACGGCTACACCTTC.